These 19 T cell receptor beta chains were sequenced from one sample in a study of blood T cells in healthy people across ages. Sample-barcoded 5' priming and a J-beta primer mix drove a second PCR of about 6 to 12 cycles. Using its own MiXCR run on the 5' RACE reads, TCRdb lists one record per CDR3 protein. The sample has roughly 1.7 million distinct CDR3 sequences, roughly 32% seen once. Sequencing was performed on blood. Receptors originate from a woman in her thirties in good health.

The V call is TRBV12-3 or TRBV12-4, the J call TRBJ2-1; 8 positions agree with TRBD1. The J segment lost 8 bases and the V segment lost 7 bases, leaving 16 bases of the junction unmatched. This CDR3 is built from 16 residues. The CDR3 is CASKPIRTGHGDEQFF. The CDR3 nucleotides read TGTGCCAGCAAGCCAATCCGGACAGGGCATGGCGATGAGCAGTTCTTC.

Only a few counts were recorded for this clonotype. The gene calls are TRBV6-6 and TRBJ1-5; TRBD1 is a possible D gene (6 bases). This CDR3 is built from 14 residues. V lost 7 bases to trimming and J lost 3 bases, with 13 bases between them. Germline V gives CDR1 MNHNY, CDR2 SVGAGI (reference sequence). The CDR3 DNA is TGTGCCAGCAATTCTGGGGGCTTCAATCAGCCCCAGCATTTT. As protein: CASNSGGFNQPQHF.

This clonotype occurred a few times. V gene TRBV25-1 combines with J gene TRBJ1-2; weak D call: TRBD1 (6 bases). V was pared by 2 bases and J by 5 bases, with 9 bases between. The germline gives CDR1 MGHDK, CDR2 SYGVNS. The CDR3 runs to 13 residues. DNA of the CDR3: TGTGCCAGCAGTGAAGGGGGACAATATGGCTACACCTTC. This gives the protein CASSEGGQYGYTF.

The chain links TRBV28 to TRBJ2-4, with TRBD2 matching 7 bases. CDR3 size: 12 residues. V lost 4 bases to trimming and J lost 8 bases; unmatched junction nucleotides: 2. Germline assignment: CDR1 MDHEN and CDR2 SYDVKM. The CDR3: CASSYGGDIQYF. CDR3 coding DNA: TGTGCCAGCAGTTATGGGGGGGACATTCAGTACTTC.

This chain links TRBV27 with TRBJ1-2, with D perhaps matching TRBD1 (5 bases). Between the trimmed V and J ends, which lost 3 bases and 2 bases, there was a span of 16 bases. The CDR3 loop spans 16 amino acids. The germline V gene has CDR1 MNHEY and CDR2 SMNVEV (reference sequence). The CDR3 spells CASSLLLGEVNYGYTF. The CDR3 DNA reads as TGTGCCAGCAGTTTGCTTCTGGGGGAGGTAAACTATGGCTACACCTTC.

The chain couples TRBV6-5 to TRBJ2-1, with 7 bases aligning to TRBD1. The length of the CDR3 is 14 residues. The V gene end was trimmed by 6 bases and the J gene end by 6 bases; junction bases not matched to a gene: 8. CDR1 and CDR2 (germline): MNHEY, SVGAGI. CDR3: CASSWGQLRNEQFF. CDR3 coding DNA: TGTGCCAGCAGCTGGGGACAGCTTCGCAATGAGCAGTTCTTC.

This clonotype has just a few counts. V gene TRBV2 combines with J gene TRBJ2-5; 9 nucleotides align to TRBD1. CDR1 is SNHLY, CDR2 FYNNEI, per germline. With 6 bases clipped from V and 4 bases from J, the junction kept 6 bases outside the gene matches. CDR3 length equals 14 residues. The CDR3 DNA reads as TGTGCCAGCAGCGAGGGACAGGGCCGAGAGACCCAGTACTTC. Translated: CASSEGQGRETQYF.

This clonotype has a handful of counts. The chain links TRBV12-3 or TRBV12-4 to TRBJ2-1; TRBD2 matches 10 bases. The V and J ends lost 5 bases and 1 base, in that order; junction bases with no gene match: 2. The CDR3 length is 15 residues. The CDR3 here is CASSGTSESYNEQFF. In DNA, the CDR3 is TGTGCCAGCAGTGGGACTAGCGAGTCCTACAATGAGCAGTTCTTC.

This clonotype was detected only a few times. V and J are TRBV5-1 and TRBJ2-7, with no clear D. The V gene lost 2 bases and the J gene lost 0 bases, with 15 bases spanning the gap. The CDR3 covers 16 residues. Germline V gene lookup returns CDR1 SGHRS and CDR2 YFSETQ. The CDR3 region has the DNA TGCGCCAGCAGCTTATTCTATTGGACGGACTCCTACGAGCAGTACTTC. It translates to CASSLFYWTDSYEQYF.

V usage is TRBV20-1 and J usage is TRBJ2-7, with D perhaps TRBD2 (6 bases). Trimming cost V 0 bases and J 6 bases, with 15 bases left between them. The CDR3 sequence is 14 residues long. CDR1 is DFQATT and CDR2 is SNEGSKA in the germline V gene (reference sequence). The DNA for the CDR3 is TGCAGTGCTAGAGATGGTGGGCGGGGTCGCGAGCAGTACTTC. This gives the protein CSARDGGRGREQYF.

V is TRBV5-6 and J is TRBJ1-1; D uncertain. This CDR3 has 14 residues. V was clipped by 0 bases and J by 5 bases, with 11 bases between them. Germline V gene data show CDR1 as SGHDT and CDR2 as YYEEEE. The CDR3 nucleotides read TGTGCCAGCAGCTTGGGAGGGTTTGGGACTGAAGCTTTCTTT. Its protein product is CASSLGGFGTEAFF.

The CDR3 region is CASSPGGETNEKLFF. CDR3 DNA sequence: TGTGCCAGCAGCCCAGGGGGGGAGACTAATGAAAAACTGTTTTTT. The chain recombines TRBV9 with TRBJ1-4, with 7 bases aligning to TRBD1. The CDR3 is 15 residues long. Germline lookup yields CDR1 SGDLS and CDR2 YYNGEE. With 4 bases clipped from V and 2 bases from J, the junction kept 5 bases outside the gene matches.

This clonotype was detected a few times. The chain links TRBV7-7 to TRBJ2-7; D unclear. The CDR3 is 13 amino acids. Germline V gene sequence: CDR1 SSHAT, CDR2 FNYEAQ (reference sequence). Trimming pared 1 base from V and 3 bases from J, leaving 7 bases between. The CDR3, as DNA: TGTGCCAGCAGCTTAGATCAGAGCTACGAGCAGTACTTC. Residues: CASSLDQSYEQYF.

CDR3 nucleotide sequence: TGTGCCAGCAGCTTAGTTGGCGGGTCCCAAGAGACCCAGTACTTC. Translated: CASSLVGGSQETQYF. This chain uses TRBV7-8 with TRBJ2-5, with D possibly matching TRBD2 (5 bases). This CDR3 is 15 amino acids long. The V gene lost 1 base and the J gene lost 1 base, with 10 bases spanning the gap. Looked up from germline, CDR1 is SGHVS and CDR2 is FQNEAQ.

This clonotype was recorded many times. The genes are TRBV10-3 and TRBJ2-6; the D gene is possibly TRBD1 (6 bases). V was clipped by 9 bases and J by 4 bases, with 10 bases between them. The V gene's germline CDR1 is ENHRY and CDR2 SYGVKD. There are 13 residues in the CDR3. The CDR3 loop is CAIRTEGANVLTF. The DNA of the CDR3 is TGTGCCATACGGACAGAGGGGGCCAACGTCCTGACTTTC.

The chain uses TRBV30 and TRBJ1-5; 11 nucleotides agree with TRBD1. This CDR3 comprises 15 residues. Unmatched junction bases numbered 8, after V lost 1 base and J lost 9 bases. The germline V gene has CDR1 GTSNPN and CDR2 SVGIG (reference sequence). CDR3 in amino acids: CAWSASGTGGRPQHF. The CDR3 DNA reads TGTGCCTGGAGTGCCTCCGGGACAGGGGGGCGGCCCCAGCATTTT.

The rearrangement links TRBV9 to TRBJ2-1; D may be TRBD2 (5 bases). Germline CDR1 SGDLS, CDR2 YYNGEE. The CDR3 spans 15 residues. V shed 3 bases and J shed 2 bases, with 12 bases lying between them. CDR3 coding DNA: TGTGCCAGCAGCGATGGACTGGGCGCCTACAATGAGCAGTTCTTC. It yields the protein CASSDGLGAYNEQFF.

The rearrangement joins TRBV7-2 to TRBJ2-7; 9 bases align to TRBD1. Looked up from germline, CDR1 is SGHTA and CDR2 is FQGNSA. The CDR3 consists of 14 residues. V gave up 5 bases and J gave up 3 bases; unmatched junction bases: 5. CDR3 sequence (DNA): TGTGCCAGCAGCACCGGGACAGGGTACTACGAGCAGTACTTC. This gives the protein CASSTGTGYYEQYF.

To note about this clonotype: One base away lies a much larger clone, so this may be a sequencing read error. The V call is TRBV3-1, the J call TRBJ2-3; D assignment may be TRBD1 or TRBD2 (5 bases each). V lost 0 bases and J lost 4, with 11 bases in between. The length of the CDR3 is 15 residues. Germline CDR1 reads LGHDT; CDR2 reads YNNKEL (reference sequence). The CDR3 sequence is CASSQDGGSSDTQYF. In DNA, the CDR3 is TGTGCCAGCAGCCAAGATGGGGGAAGCTCAGATACGCAGTATTTT.